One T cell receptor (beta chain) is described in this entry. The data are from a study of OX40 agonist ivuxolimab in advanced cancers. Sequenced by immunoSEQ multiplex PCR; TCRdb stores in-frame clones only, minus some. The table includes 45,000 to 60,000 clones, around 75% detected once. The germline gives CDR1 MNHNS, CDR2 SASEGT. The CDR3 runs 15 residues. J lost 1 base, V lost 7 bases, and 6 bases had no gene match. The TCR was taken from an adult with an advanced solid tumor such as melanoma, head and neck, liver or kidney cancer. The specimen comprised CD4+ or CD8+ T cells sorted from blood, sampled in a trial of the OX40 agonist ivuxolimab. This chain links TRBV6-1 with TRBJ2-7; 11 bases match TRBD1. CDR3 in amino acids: CASTTGTGGSYEQYF. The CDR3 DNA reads TGTGCCAGCACCACTGGGACAGGGGGATCCTACGAGCAGTACTTC.